The TCR beta chain described here comes from a study of cytomegalovirus exposure and HLA in healthy donors. Study-wide background: Genetic ancestry analysis placed over 65% of the 398 donors that were genotyped in the Caucasian-associated cluster.

The CDR3 is 14 residues long. The ends were cut back, 8 bases at V and 4 bases at J, with 18 bases in the middle. Germline CDR1 is MDHEN and CDR2 is SYDVKM. It was with 60 Vbeta and 13 Jbeta primers that the PCR ran. Repertoires were generated with immunoSEQ multiplex PCR, while TCRdb's copy carries only in-frame clones and drops some. The repertoire holds under 200,000 clones, with approximately 80% as singletons. Study outcomes and limitations: Several top significant clusters appeared, in a later analysis, to be linked to common viral pathogens.

In regard to this clone: Its antigen is not identified.

The material sequenced was PBMCs. The chain joins TRBV28 to TRBJ2-7; tentative D call: TRBD1 (6 bases). This TCR derives from a woman between 50 and 59 years old in good health and CMV-seropositive. CDR3: CASQFLQGGYEQYF. DNA of the CDR3: TGTGCCAGCCAGTTTTTACAGGGTGGGTACGAGCAGTACTTC.